This T cell receptor beta chain was retrieved from a study of Ad26.COV2.S vaccination and SARS-CoV-2 variants. About the study: Recipients of Ad26.COV2.S got it intramuscularly, once or twice 56 days apart. Whole-study findings and limits: Analyses that measured TCR breadth and depth may have underestimated total T cell responses.

The CDR3 is made up of 15 amino acids. Germline-derived CDR1 and CDR2 are LGHDT and YNNKEL (reference sequence). V was clipped by 4 bases and J by 0 bases, with 12 bases between them. Documented treatment: some 20 received Ad26.COV2.S at low or high dose, single or two shots; 5 received placebo; per-sample allocation not given. The samples date from day 63 after the first vaccine or placebo injection. Boston provided a donor who was an adult aged 18-55 years. TCRdb keeps only in-frame clones here, not all; method: immunoSEQ multiplex PCR. The sample consists of about 350,000 clones, roughly 91% of them appearing once. Concerning this clone itself: What it binds is not known.

The specimen was peripheral blood, collected in a trial of Ad26.COV2.S vaccine versus placebo. The genes are TRBV3-1 (or the pseudogene TRBV3-2) and TRBJ1-1, with a tentative D call TRBD1 (6 bases). This clonotype originated in a person aged 18 to 59 who received the Ad26.COV2.S COVID-19 vaccine or a placebo. This chain's CDR3 is CASSRSGQLNTEAFF. The DNA of the CDR3 is TGTGCCAGCAGCCGCAGTGGACAGTTGAACACTGAAGCTTTCTTT.